This T cell receptor beta chain was profiled in a study of shared clonotypes between healthy human individuals. For sorted subsets, approximately 0.2 ug DNA per replicate equaled some 27,000 T cell genomes. Sequenced by immunoSEQ multiplex PCR; TCRdb stores in-frame clones only, minus some. The sample lists millions of clones; approximately 94% were seen once. Naive CD8 cells lacked CD45RO, underwent positive selection for CCR7 and left out terminally differentiated effector memory CD45RA+ cells. Remarks on this clone: This specimen includes other DNA sequences encoding the same CDR3.

CDR1 and CDR2 (germline): SGDLS, YYNGEE. CDR3 length: 12 residues. Trimming shortened V by 3 bases and J by 3 bases, and 6 bases separated the two germline ends. The chain recombines TRBV9 with TRBJ2-5; D gene ambiguous. This TCR came from a young man in good health. The material sequenced was naive CD8+ T cells sorted from blood. As DNA, the CDR3 is TGTGCCAGCAGCGGGCTAGAAGAGACCCAGTACTTC. Translated, it gives CASSGLEETQYF.